What follows describes a single T cell receptor beta chain. Germline-derived CDR1 and CDR2 are KGHSH and LQKENI. V was cut by 4 bases and J by 0 bases, with 10 bases left in between. This CDR3 has 15 residues. This record belongs to a study of blood T cell repertoires in COVID-19. The data were produced by immunoSEQ multiplex PCR, yet TCRdb's version contains in-frame clones alone and is incomplete. This sample has about 36,000 clones, with over 80% found just once. The V gene is TRBV18, the J gene TRBJ1-3; the D is unclear. The sample consisted of peripheral blood. This TCR came from a human donor in a cohort sampled during active COVID-19. The CDR3 nucleotides read TGTGCCAGCTCACTTAGTCGGGTCTCTGGAAACACCATATATTTT. The encoded protein is CASSLSRVSGNTIYF.